The 5 T cell receptor beta chains below come from one sample, sequenced in a study of response to subunit inactivated influenza vaccine. From the RT-PCR reads, TCRdb called clonotypes with MiXCR, one entry per CDR3 protein. Of 500,000 to 600,000 distinct CDR3 sequences listed, about 10% are singletons. Sample: PBMCs from blood, taken on the day of vaccination. These receptors originate from a man aged 45-65 years who received an inactivated influenza vaccine.

The V and J genes are TRBV7-3 and TRBJ2-1, with 10 bases lining up with TRBD2. Germline V lookup: CDR1 SGHTA, CDR2 FQGTGA. The trim removed 1 base at V and 9 bases at J, leaving 6 bases unmatched. CDR3 length equals 15 residues. As DNA, the CDR3 is TGTGCCAGCAGCTTAAACAGCGGGAGGGAGGGTGAGCAGTTCTTC. Translation gives CASSLNSGREGEQFF.

This clonotype showed up just a few times. The chain has TRBV20-1 and TRBJ2-1; 12 bases map to TRBD2. Germline-derived CDR1 and CDR2 are DFQATT and SNEGSKA (reference sequence). V lost 0 bases and J lost 0; bases outside the gene matches: 6. The CDR3 is 18 residues long. CDR3 protein: CSARDGSGLAGSYNEQFF. CDR3 coding DNA: TGCAGTGCTAGAGATGGTTCGGGACTAGCGGGCTCCTACAATGAGCAGTTCTTC.

The J gene is TRBJ2-1, the V gene TRBV7-2; possible D gene TRBD2, 6 bases. Trimming left V 2 bases short and J 10 bases short, with 12 bases between. CDR3 length: 13 amino acids. The V gene's germline CDR1 is SGHTA and CDR2 FQGNSA. The CDR3 region is CASSLMGRREQFF. The CDR3, as DNA: TGTGCCAGCAGCTTAATGGGGAGGAGGGAGCAGTTCTTC. Drawing the rest from reference TRBV7-2 and TRBJ2-1, the complete variable domain is GAGVSQSPSNKVTEKGKDVELRCDPISGHTALYWYRQSLGQGLEFLIYFQGNSAPDKSGLPSDRFSAERTGGSVSTLTIQRTQQEDSAVYLCASSLMGRREQFFGPGTRLTVL.

This clonotype was detected many times. V usage is TRBV5-1 and J usage is TRBJ2-2; D is uncertain. Trimming took off 0 bases at V and 2 bases at J, with 8 bases between the two ends. This CDR3 spans 15 amino acids. Looked up from germline, CDR1 is SGHRS and CDR2 is YFSETQ. The CDR3 spells CASSLASENTGELFF. CDR3 coding DNA: TGCGCCAGCAGCTTGGCGTCTGAAAACACCGGGGAGCTGTTTTTT.

This clonotype has a handful of counts. This sequence joins TRBV7-2 and TRBJ1-5; 10 bases are shared with TRBD1. J was trimmed by 6 bases and V by 3 bases; bases with no gene match: 5. The CDR3 runs to 15 residues. CDR1 is SGHTA and CDR2 is FQGNSA in the germline V gene. This chain's CDR3 is CASSLGQGSFQPQHF. The CDR3 DNA reads as TGTGCCAGCAGCTTGGGACAGGGGAGTTTTCAGCCCCAGCATTTT.